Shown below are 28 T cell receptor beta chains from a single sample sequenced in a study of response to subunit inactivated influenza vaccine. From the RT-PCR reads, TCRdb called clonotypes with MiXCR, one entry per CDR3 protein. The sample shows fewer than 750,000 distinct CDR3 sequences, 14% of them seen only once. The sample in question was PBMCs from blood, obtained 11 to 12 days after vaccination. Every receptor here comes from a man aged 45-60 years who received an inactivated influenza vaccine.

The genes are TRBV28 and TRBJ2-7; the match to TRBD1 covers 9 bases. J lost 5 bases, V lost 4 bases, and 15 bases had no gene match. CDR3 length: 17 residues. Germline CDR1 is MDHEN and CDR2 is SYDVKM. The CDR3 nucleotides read TGTGCCAGCAGTTCCTATCCCTGGGGACAGGGTCTCGACGAGCAGTACTTC. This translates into CASSSYPWGQGLDEQYF.

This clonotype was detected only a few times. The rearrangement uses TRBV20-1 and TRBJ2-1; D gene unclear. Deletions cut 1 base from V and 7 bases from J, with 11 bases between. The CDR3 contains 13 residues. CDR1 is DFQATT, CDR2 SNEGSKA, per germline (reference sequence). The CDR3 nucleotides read TGCAGTGCTAGAGGACGTTTGGGAAATGAGCAGTTCTTC. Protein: CSARGRLGNEQFF.

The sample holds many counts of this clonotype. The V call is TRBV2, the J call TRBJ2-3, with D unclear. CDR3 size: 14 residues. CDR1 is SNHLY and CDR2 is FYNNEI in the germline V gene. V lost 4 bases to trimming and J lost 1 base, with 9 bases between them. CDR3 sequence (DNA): TGTGCCAGCAGTGCTCGTCGGGGCACAGATACGCAGTATTTT. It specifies CASSARRGTDTQYF.

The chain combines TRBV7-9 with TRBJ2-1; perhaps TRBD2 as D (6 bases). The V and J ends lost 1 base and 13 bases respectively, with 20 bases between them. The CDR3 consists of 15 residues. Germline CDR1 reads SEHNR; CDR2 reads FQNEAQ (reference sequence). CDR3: CASSLELAISDQQFF. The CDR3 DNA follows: TGTGCCAGCAGCTTAGAACTAGCAATCTCCGACCAACAGTTCTTC.

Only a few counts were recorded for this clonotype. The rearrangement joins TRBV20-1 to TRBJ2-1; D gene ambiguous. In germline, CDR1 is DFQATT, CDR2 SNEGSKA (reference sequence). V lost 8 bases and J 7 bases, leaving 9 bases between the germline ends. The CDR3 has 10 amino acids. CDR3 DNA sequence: TGCAGTCTATCCGCGAATGAGCAGTTCTTC. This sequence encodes CSLSANEQFF.

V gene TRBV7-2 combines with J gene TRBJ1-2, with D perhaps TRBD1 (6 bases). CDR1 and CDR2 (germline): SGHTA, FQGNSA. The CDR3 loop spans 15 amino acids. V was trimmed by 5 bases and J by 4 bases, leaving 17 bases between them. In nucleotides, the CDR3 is TGTGCCAGCAGCCTCCTCAACGCAGGGGTCTATGGCTACACCTTC. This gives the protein CASSLLNAGVYGYTF.

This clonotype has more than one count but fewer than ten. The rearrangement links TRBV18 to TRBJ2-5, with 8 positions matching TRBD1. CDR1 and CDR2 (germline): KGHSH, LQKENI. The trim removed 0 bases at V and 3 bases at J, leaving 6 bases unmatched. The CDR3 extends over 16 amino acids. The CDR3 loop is CASSPPMRTGKETQYF. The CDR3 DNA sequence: TGTGCCAGCTCACCACCGATGAGGACAGGGAAAGAGACCCAGTACTTC.

The CDR3 DNA follows: TGTGCCAGTTCTTTCTCGGGTAGTTTCTTATACAATGAGCAGTTCTTC. Translation gives CASSFSGSFLYNEQFF. The chain is built from TRBV2 and TRBJ2-1; D not resolved. There are 16 residues in the CDR3. Trimming removed 9 bases at V and 4 bases at J, with 22 bases between. Germline lookup yields CDR1 SNHLY and CDR2 FYNNEI.

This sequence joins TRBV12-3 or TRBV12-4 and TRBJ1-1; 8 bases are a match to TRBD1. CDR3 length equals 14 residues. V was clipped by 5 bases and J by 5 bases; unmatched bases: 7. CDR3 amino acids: CASSAQGVATEAFF. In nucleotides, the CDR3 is TGTGCCAGCAGTGCACAGGGGGTTGCGACTGAAGCTTTCTTT.

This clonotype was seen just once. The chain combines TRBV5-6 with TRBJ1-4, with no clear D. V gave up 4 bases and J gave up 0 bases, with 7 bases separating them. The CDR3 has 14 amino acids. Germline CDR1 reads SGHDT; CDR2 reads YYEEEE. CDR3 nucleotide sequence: TGTGCCAGCAGCGCCCAGCCAACTAATGAAAAACTGTTTTTT. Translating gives CASSAQPTNEKLFF.

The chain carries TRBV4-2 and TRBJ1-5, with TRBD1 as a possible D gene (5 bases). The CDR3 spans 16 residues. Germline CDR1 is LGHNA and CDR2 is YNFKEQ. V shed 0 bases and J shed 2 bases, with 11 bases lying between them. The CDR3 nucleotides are TGTGCCAGCAGCCAAGATAGGGCAGGGCGCAATCAGCCCCAGCATTTT. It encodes CASSQDRAGRNQPQHF.

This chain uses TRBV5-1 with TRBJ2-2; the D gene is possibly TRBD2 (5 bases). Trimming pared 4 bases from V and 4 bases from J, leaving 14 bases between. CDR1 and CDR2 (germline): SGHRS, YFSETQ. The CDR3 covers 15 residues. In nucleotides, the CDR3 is TGCGCCAGCAGCACTTGGCGGGCGCGCACCGGGGAGCTGTTTTTT. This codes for CASSTWRARTGELFF.

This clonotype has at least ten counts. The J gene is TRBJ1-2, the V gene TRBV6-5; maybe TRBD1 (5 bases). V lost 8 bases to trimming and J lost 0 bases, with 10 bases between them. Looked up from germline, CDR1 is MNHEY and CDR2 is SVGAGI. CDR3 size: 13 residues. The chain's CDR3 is CASGDHPNYGYTF. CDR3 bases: TGTGCCAGCGGGGACCACCCTAACTATGGCTACACCTTC.

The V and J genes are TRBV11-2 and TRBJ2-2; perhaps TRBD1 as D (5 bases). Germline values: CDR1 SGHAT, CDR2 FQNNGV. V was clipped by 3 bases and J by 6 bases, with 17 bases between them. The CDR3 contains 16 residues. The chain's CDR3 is CASSLTEVEYSGELFF. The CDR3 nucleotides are TGTGCCAGCAGCTTGACAGAGGTAGAGTATTCCGGGGAGCTGTTTTTT.

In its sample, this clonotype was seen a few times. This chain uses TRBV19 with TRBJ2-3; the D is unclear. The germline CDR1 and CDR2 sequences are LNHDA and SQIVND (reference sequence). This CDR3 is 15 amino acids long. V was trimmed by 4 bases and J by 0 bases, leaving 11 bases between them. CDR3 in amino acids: CASSTTATSTDTQYF. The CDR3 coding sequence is TGTGCCAGTAGTACTACGGCTACTAGCACAGATACGCAGTATTTT.

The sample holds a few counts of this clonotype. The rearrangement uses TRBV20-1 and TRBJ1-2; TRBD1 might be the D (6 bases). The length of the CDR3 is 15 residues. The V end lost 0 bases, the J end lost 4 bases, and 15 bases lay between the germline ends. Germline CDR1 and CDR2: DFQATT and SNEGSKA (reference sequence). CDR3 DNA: TGCAGTGCTAGAGATGATTATGGGGGCGTCTATGGCTACACCTTC. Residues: CSARDDYGGVYGYTF.

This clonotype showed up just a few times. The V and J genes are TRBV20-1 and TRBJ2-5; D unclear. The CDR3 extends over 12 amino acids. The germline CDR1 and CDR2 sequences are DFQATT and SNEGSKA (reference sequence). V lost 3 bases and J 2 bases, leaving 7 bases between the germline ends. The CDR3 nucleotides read TGCAGTGCTAGTCGAAGGCAAGAGACCCAGTACTTC. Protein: CSASRRQETQYF.

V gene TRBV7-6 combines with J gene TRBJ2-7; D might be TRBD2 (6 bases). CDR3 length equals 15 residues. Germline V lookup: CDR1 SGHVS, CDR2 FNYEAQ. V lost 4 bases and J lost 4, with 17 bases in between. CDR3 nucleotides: TGTGCCAGCAGCTCCGGCTCCGGGAGCCAATACGAGCAGTACTTC. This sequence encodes CASSSGSGSQYEQYF.

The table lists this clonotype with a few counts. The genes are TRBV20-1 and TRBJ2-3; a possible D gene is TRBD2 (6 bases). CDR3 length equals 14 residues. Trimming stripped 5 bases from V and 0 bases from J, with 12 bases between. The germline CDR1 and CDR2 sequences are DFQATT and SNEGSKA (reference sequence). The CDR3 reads CSAPRDWSTDTQYF. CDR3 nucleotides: TGCAGTGCTCCCCGGGACTGGAGCACAGATACGCAGTATTTT.

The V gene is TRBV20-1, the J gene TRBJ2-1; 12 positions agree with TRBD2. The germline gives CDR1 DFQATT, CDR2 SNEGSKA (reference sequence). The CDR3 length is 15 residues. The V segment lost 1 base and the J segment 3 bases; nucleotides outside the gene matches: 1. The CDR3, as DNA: TGCAGTGCTAGAGCACTAGCGGGAGGCTACAATGAGCAGTTCTTC. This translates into CSARALAGGYNEQFF.

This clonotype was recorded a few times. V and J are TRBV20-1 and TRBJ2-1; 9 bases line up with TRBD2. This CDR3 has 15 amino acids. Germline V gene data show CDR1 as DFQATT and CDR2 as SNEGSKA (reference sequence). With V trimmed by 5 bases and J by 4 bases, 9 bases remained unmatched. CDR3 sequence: CSARPASGVYNEQFF. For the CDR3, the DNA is TGCAGTGCTCGCCCGGCTAGCGGGGTATACAATGAGCAGTTCTTC.

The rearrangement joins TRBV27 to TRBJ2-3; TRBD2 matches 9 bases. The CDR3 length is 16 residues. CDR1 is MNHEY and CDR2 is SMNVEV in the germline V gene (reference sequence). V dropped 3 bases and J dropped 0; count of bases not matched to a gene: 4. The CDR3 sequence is CASSFFSGRSTDTQYF. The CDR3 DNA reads TGTGCCAGCAGTTTCTTTAGCGGGAGAAGCACAGATACGCAGTATTTT.

CDR3 nucleotides: TGTGCCTGGGGGAGGTTTCTCAATGAGCAGTTCTTC. This sequence encodes CAWGRFLNEQFF. The rearrangement uses TRBV30 and TRBJ2-1, with a weak D call TRBD2 (6 bases). With 5 bases removed from V and 6 bases from J, the gap between germline ends came to 11 bases. The length of the CDR3 is 12 residues. Germline assignment: CDR1 GTSNPN and CDR2 SVGIG (reference sequence).

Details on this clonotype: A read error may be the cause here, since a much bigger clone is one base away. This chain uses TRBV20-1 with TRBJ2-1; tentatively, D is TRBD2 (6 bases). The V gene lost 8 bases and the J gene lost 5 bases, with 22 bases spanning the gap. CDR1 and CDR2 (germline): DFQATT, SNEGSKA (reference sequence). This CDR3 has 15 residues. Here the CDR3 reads CSLRLGGMDHNEQFF. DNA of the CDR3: TGCAGTCTCAGGCTTGGCGGGATGGATCACAATGAGCAGTTCTTC.

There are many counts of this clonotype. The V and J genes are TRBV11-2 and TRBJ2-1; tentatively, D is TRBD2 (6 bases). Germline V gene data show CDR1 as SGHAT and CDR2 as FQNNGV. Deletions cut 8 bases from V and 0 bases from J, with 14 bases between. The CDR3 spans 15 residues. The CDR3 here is CASRRSGSSYNEQFF. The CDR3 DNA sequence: TGTGCCAGCCGCCGCTCCGGGAGCTCCTACAATGAGCAGTTCTTC.

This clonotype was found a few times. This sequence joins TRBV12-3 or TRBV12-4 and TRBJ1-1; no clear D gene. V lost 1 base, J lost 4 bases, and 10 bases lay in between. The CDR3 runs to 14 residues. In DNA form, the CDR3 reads TGTGCCAGCAGTTTAGGGTCTCCAGTCACTGAAGCTTTCTTT. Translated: CASSLGSPVTEAFF.

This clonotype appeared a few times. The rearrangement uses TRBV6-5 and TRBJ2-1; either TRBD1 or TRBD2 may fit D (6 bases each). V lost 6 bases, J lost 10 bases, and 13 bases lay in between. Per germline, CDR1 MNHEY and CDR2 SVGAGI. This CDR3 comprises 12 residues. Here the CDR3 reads CASSRGGLEQFF. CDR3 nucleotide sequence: TGTGCCAGCAGCCGAGGGGGGTTAGAGCAGTTCTTC.

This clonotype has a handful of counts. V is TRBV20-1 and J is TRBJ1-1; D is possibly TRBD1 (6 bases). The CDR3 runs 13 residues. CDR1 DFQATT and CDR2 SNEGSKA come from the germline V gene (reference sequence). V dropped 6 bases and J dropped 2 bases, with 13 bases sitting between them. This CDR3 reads CSAPRGLNTEAFF. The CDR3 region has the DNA TGCAGTGCGCCTCGGGGGCTCAACACTGAAGCTTTCTTT.